This T cell receptor beta chain is from a study of T-cell memory formation after mild COVID-19. This clonotype was seen once. The V end lost 5 bases, the J end lost 0 bases, and 14 bases lay between the germline ends. This CDR3 is 16 amino acids long. Germline V gene data show CDR1 as SGHVS and CDR2 as FQNEAQ. TCRdb reprocessed the 5' RACE reads with MiXCR, giving one entry per CDR3 protein. This table has about 340,000 distinct CDR3 sequences, 10% to 15% appearing once. The sequence came from a man younger than 35 who had mild COVID-19 (a few samples of this study predate the infection). Cell type and time point are not known. Source material: PBMCs or a T cell subset sorted from them (not recorded which). This chain joins TRBV7-8 and TRBJ2-4; D is perhaps TRBD2 (6 bases). CDR3 sequence: CASSPSRDIAKNIQYF. The DNA for the CDR3 is TGTGCCAGCAGCCCCTCGCGGGATATAGCCAAAAACATTCAGTACTTC.